Shown below are 21 T cell receptor beta chains from a single sample sequenced in a study of T cells after yellow fever vaccination. Via MiXCR, TCRdb re-called the 5' RACE reads, giving one row per CDR3 protein. The sample lists 250,000 to 400,000 distinct CDR3 sequences; around 4.5% were seen once. Material: PBMCs, obtained 15 days after the yellow fever booster vaccination. Source of these receptors: a man aged 18 to 29 who received the YFV17D yellow fever vaccine.

The CDR3 nucleotides read TGTGCCACCAGACAATTCACAGGGAAGTCCACTGAAGCTTTCTTT. It encodes CATRQFTGKSTEAFF. The chain employs TRBV24-1 and TRBJ1-1, with a possible D match to TRBD1 (6 bases). Per the germline V gene, CDR1 is KGHDR and CDR2 is SFDVKD. The CDR3 covers 15 residues. Trimming took 7 bases from V and 4 from J, leaving 18 bases between them.

The rearrangement links TRBV20-1 to TRBJ2-5; TRBD1 aligns across 9 bases. Germline V lookup: CDR1 DFQATT, CDR2 SNEGSKA (reference sequence). This CDR3 has 15 amino acids. Losses at the gene ends were 5 bases for V and 9 bases for J; bases not matched to a gene: 16. The CDR3 DNA is TGCAGTGCTCGTCCAACCGGGACAGGGCCTAAGGCCCAGTACTTC. Protein: CSARPTGTGPKAQYF.

There are a few counts of this clonotype. The V and J genes are TRBV4-1 and TRBJ1-1; D is uncertain. CDR3 length: 17 amino acids. CDR1 and CDR2 from the germline V gene are MGHRA and YSYEKL. The ends were cut back, 3 bases at V and 4 bases at J, with 21 bases in the middle. The DNA for the CDR3 is TGCGCCAGCAGCCACACCATCCGCCAAATAGGTATCACTGAAGCTTTCTTT. It is translated as CASSHTIRQIGITEAFF.

This clonotype has a handful of counts. V usage is TRBV6-2 or TRBV6-3 and J usage is TRBJ2-2; 7 bases are a match to TRBD1. V gave up 5 bases and J gave up 5 bases; unmatched junction bases: 17. The CDR3 runs to 18 residues. CDR1 and CDR2 (germline): MNHEY, SVGEGT. In nucleotides, the CDR3 is TGTGCCAGCAGTCCTTACGCGAAGGGGACAGCGGTAACCGGGGAGCTGTTTTTT. Amino acid sequence: CASSPYAKGTAVTGELFF.

This clonotype appeared many times. The chain has TRBV3-1 and TRBJ2-1, with D perhaps TRBD1 (5 bases). In germline, CDR1 is LGHDT, CDR2 YNNKEL (reference sequence). Trimming pared 4 bases from V and 9 bases from J, leaving 16 bases between. CDR3 length: 14 amino acids. The DNA of the CDR3 is TGTGCCAGCAGCCGTCCCGATGGGGCAAGTGAGCAGTTCTTC. Its protein is CASSRPDGASEQFF.

The gene calls are TRBV5-1 and TRBJ1-1; tentative D call: TRBD1 (5 bases). This CDR3 is 15 amino acids long. Trimming shortened V by 4 bases and J by 0 bases, and 13 bases separated the two germline ends. Germline V gene sequence: CDR1 SGHRS, CDR2 YFSETQ. CDR3 nucleotide sequence: TGCGCCAGCAGCGGATCAGAGGGGATGAACACTGAAGCTTTCTTT. Translated, it gives CASSGSEGMNTEAFF.

This clonotype was counted at least ten times. The chain links TRBV27 to TRBJ1-1, with TRBD1 as a possible D gene (5 bases). V lost 3 bases, J lost 5 bases, and 13 bases lay in between. Germline V gives CDR1 MNHEY, CDR2 SMNVEV (reference sequence). CDR3 length equals 14 residues. The CDR3 DNA is TGTGCCAGCAGTTTGCGAGGGGAGGGAACTGAAGCTTTCTTT. Translated: CASSLRGEGTEAFF.

The sample holds many counts of this clonotype. This sequence joins TRBV25-1 and TRBJ2-2; D is undetermined. The CDR3 runs 14 residues. CDR1 and CDR2 from the germline V gene are MGHDK and SYGVNS. Trimming removed 1 base at V and 3 bases at J, with 6 bases between. The CDR3 DNA reads TGTGCCAGCAGTGAATTATGGGACACCGGGGAGCTGTTTTTT. The encoded protein is CASSELWDTGELFF.

This clonotype has a count of ten or more. This rearrangement joins TRBV10-2 to TRBJ2-5; no definite D call. CDR3 length equals 17 residues. CDR1 is WSHSY and CDR2 is SAAADI in the germline V gene. The V and J ends lost 3 bases and 1 base respectively, with 18 bases between them. CDR3 nucleotide sequence: TGCGCCAGCAGTGATCCCACAGACCTCCAGGCCCAAGAGACCCAGTACTTC. Translating it yields CASSDPTDLQAQETQYF.

The CDR3 DNA reads as TGTGCTAGTGGATATCAGGGTAGCGAGCAGTACTTC. Protein product: CASGYQGSEQYF. The V and J genes are TRBV12-5 and TRBJ2-7, with D maybe TRBD1 (5 bases). V lost 6 bases to trimming and J lost 6 bases, with 12 bases between them. The CDR3 covers 12 residues. Germline V lookup: CDR1 LGHNT, CDR2 FRNRAP. The full variable domain, with the rest looked up from reference TRBV12-5 and TRBJ2-7, is DARVTQTPRHKVTEMGQEVTMRCQPILGHNTVFWYRQTMMQGLELLAYFRNRAPLDDSGMPKDRFSAEMPDATLATLKIQPSEPRDSAVYFCASGYQGSEQYFGPGTRLTVT.

There are a few counts of this clonotype. The V and J genes are TRBV4-1 and TRBJ1-5; D remains unclear. CDR1 is MGHRA, CDR2 YSYEKL, per germline. The CDR3 spans 13 residues. V was cut by 1 base and J by 6 bases, with 7 bases left in between. CDR3 amino acids: CASSQATLQPQHF. Here the CDR3 DNA reads TGCGCCAGCAGCCAAGCGACCCTTCAGCCCCAGCATTTT.

This clonotype was recorded a few times. V and J are TRBV11-2 and TRBJ2-3, with D possibly matching TRBD1 (5 bases). The germline V gene has CDR1 SGHAT and CDR2 FQNNGV. Between the trimmed V and J ends, which lost 0 bases and 4 bases, there was a span of 17 bases. The CDR3 is 17 residues long. Here the CDR3 reads CASSLDGLGDRADTQYF. The CDR3 region has the DNA TGTGCCAGCAGCTTAGATGGGCTAGGGGATCGGGCAGATACGCAGTATTTT.

The chain carries TRBV3-1 and TRBJ1-2, with D perhaps TRBD1 (6 bases). This CDR3 is 14 amino acids long. Looked up from germline, CDR1 is LGHDT and CDR2 is YNNKEL (reference sequence). V was pared by 2 bases and J by 8 bases, with 15 bases between. CDR3 protein: CASSQTYRDRGYTF. The CDR3 coding sequence is TGTGCCAGCAGCCAAACCTACAGGGATCGAGGCTACACCTTC.

The chain links TRBV7-9 to TRBJ2-3, with 8 bases fitting TRBD1. Germline V lookup: CDR1 SEHNR, CDR2 FQNEAQ (reference sequence). Germline trimming cut 1 base from V and 6 bases from J; bases unmatched to any gene: 12. This CDR3 is built from 17 residues. CDR3 bases: TGTGCCAGCAGCTTAGTACCACGCCGGGACAGGAGGGATACGCAGTATTTT. As protein: CASSLVPRRDRRDTQYF.

J is TRBJ1-2 and V is TRBV7-2; D may be TRBD1 (5 bases). This CDR3 comprises 14 residues. The germline V gene has CDR1 SGHTA and CDR2 FQGNSA. Trimming shortened V by 6 bases and J by 0 bases, and 11 bases separated the two germline ends. The CDR3 coding sequence is TGTGCCAGCAGACGCGGGACTTCTAACTATGGCTACACCTTC. Amino acids: CASRRGTSNYGYTF.

This clonotype was observed a handful of times. This rearrangement joins TRBV5-4 to TRBJ2-5, with 8 bases fitting TRBD2. V shed 0 bases, J shed 3 bases, and the junction held 4 bases outside the gene matches. The CDR3 has 15 amino acids. Germline V gene data show CDR1 as SGHNT and CDR2 as YYREEE (reference sequence). CDR3 nucleotides: TGTGCCAGCAGCTTGGCGGGGGGGCGCAAAGAGACCCAGTACTTC. Translating it yields CASSLAGGRKETQYF. Based on the CDR3 plus reference TRBV5-4 and TRBJ2-5, the full variable domain is ETGVTQSPTHLIKTRGQQVTLRCSSQSGHNTVSWYQQALGQGPQFIFQYYREEENGRGNFPPRFSGLQFPNYSSELNVNALELDDSALYLCASSLAGGRKETQYFGPGTRLLVL.

This clonotype was seen many times. This chain joins TRBV20-1 and TRBJ1-1, with D maybe TRBD1 (5 bases). Germline V gives CDR1 DFQATT, CDR2 SNEGSKA (reference sequence). The CDR3 runs 14 residues. Trimming shortened V by 3 bases and J by 0 bases, and 11 bases separated the two germline ends. CDR3 nucleotides: TGCAGTGCTAGGCGACAGCTCATGAACACTGAAGCTTTCTTT. Translating it yields CSARRQLMNTEAFF.

The rearrangement uses TRBV5-1 and TRBJ2-7; D not certain. The CDR3 has 15 amino acids. The V gene's germline CDR1 is SGHRS and CDR2 YFSETQ. Trimming shortened V by 3 bases and J by 9 bases, and 22 bases separated the two germline ends. CDR3 DNA: TGCGCCAGCAGCTGGTTGGGTCGTCCCAACGACGCGCAGTACGTC. It is translated as CASSWLGRPNDAQYV.

The table lists this clonotype with a few counts. The gene calls are TRBV12-3 or TRBV12-4 and TRBJ1-5, with D perhaps TRBD1 (5 bases). There are 15 residues in the CDR3. Trimming shortened V by 3 bases and J by 0 bases, and 9 bases separated the two germline ends. The CDR3 DNA reads as TGTGCCAGCAGTTTTAGGGGTCATAGCAATCAGCCCCAGCATTTT. This sequence encodes CASSFRGHSNQPQHF.

The chain combines TRBV5-1 with TRBJ2-5, with 8 bases fitting TRBD1. CDR3 size: 15 residues. V was clipped by 0 bases and J by 1 base; unmatched bases: 2. Germline V gene sequence: CDR1 SGHRS, CDR2 YFSETQ. The CDR3 is CASSLVGQGQETQYF. CDR3 sequence (DNA): TGCGCCAGCAGCTTGGTAGGACAGGGCCAAGAGACCCAGTACTTC.

There are a few counts of this clonotype. J is TRBJ1-1 and V is TRBV5-1; TRBD1 aligns across 9 bases. This CDR3 spans 15 amino acids. The junction had 5 bases not matched to a gene; V was cut back by 2 bases and J by 3 bases. Looked up from germline, CDR1 is SGHRS and CDR2 is YFSETQ. The CDR3 DNA reads TGCGCCAGCAGCTTTACAGGGGGCGTAGACACTGAAGCTTTCTTT. Translation gives CASSFTGGVDTEAFF.